Shown below are 17 T cell receptor beta chains from a single sample sequenced in a study of shared clonotypes between healthy human individuals. Libraries were prepared by immunoSEQ multiplex PCR; TCRdb keeps only in-frame clonotypes and omits some of them. Of around 350,000 clones listed, over 70% are singletons. Sequencing was carried out using memory CD4+ T cells sorted from blood. Indicated subset: CD45RA-negative fraction. The source is a man aged 25-40 years in good health.

The rearrangement links TRBV19 to TRBJ2-2; TRBD2 matches at 13 bases. Losses at the gene ends were 5 bases for V and 4 bases for J; bases not matched to a gene: 7. The CDR3 sequence is 17 residues long. Germline lookup yields CDR1 LNHDA and CDR2 SQIVND (reference sequence). The CDR3 bases are TGTGCCAGTAGTCCCTCACTAGCGGGAGGGAGCACCGGGGAGCTGTTTTTT. Its protein is CASSPSLAGGSTGELFF.

The J gene is TRBJ1-1, the V gene TRBV7-9; D is undetermined. The CDR3 has 13 amino acids. The germline CDR1 and CDR2 sequences are SEHNR and FQNEAQ (reference sequence). V was clipped by 5 bases and J by 5 bases, with 12 bases between them. Here the CDR3 reads CASSTHGRTEAFF. The CDR3 DNA follows: TGTGCCAGCAGCACTCATGGTCGAACTGAAGCTTTCTTT.

The chain employs TRBV14 and TRBJ2-1; 8 bases align to TRBD2. Per the germline V gene, CDR1 is SGHDN and CDR2 is FVKESK. This CDR3 contains 18 residues. The ends lost 3 bases at V and 0 bases at J; junction bases unmatched: 10. CDR3 sequence: CASSHIGGVGSSYNEQFF. In DNA form, the CDR3 reads TGTGCCAGCAGCCACATCGGGGGGGTAGGAAGCTCCTACAATGAGCAGTTCTTC.

The chain joins TRBV6-6 to TRBJ2-7; TRBD1 might be the D (6 bases). The germline CDR1 and CDR2 sequences are MNHNY and SVGAGI (reference sequence). This CDR3 contains 14 residues. Between the trimmed V and J ends, which lost 6 bases and 0 bases, there was a span of 12 bases. In nucleotides, the CDR3 is TGTGCCAGCAGAGCACCGGGACACTCCTACGAGCAGTACTTC. Translated: CASRAPGHSYEQYF.

This sequence joins TRBV28 and TRBJ2-7, with D possibly being TRBD1 (6 bases). The V gene lost 7 bases and the J gene lost 2 bases, with 15 bases spanning the gap. The CDR3 covers 14 residues. Per germline, CDR1 MDHEN and CDR2 SYDVKM. Here the CDR3 reads CASTLGQWTYEQYF. CDR3 DNA sequence: TGTGCCAGCACCTTAGGACAGTGGACCTACGAGCAGTACTTC.

The chain joins TRBV5-1 to TRBJ2-3; D gene ambiguous. This CDR3 spans 14 amino acids. Germline V lookup: CDR1 SGHRS, CDR2 YFSETQ. V lost 5 bases and J lost 3, with 13 bases in between. CDR3 nucleotides: TGCGCCAGCAGGTCTGTACAGCAGACAGATACGCAGTATTTT. Protein sequence: CASRSVQQTDTQYF. Filled out from reference TRBV5-1 and TRBJ2-3, the complete variable domain reads KAGVTQTPRYLIKTRGQQVTLSCSPISGHRSVSWYQQTPGQGLQFLFEYFSETQRNKGNFPGRFSGRQFSNSRSEMNVSTLELGDSALYLCASRSVQQTDTQYFGPGTRLTVL.

The chain is built from TRBV18 and TRBJ1-4; D is ambiguous. V lost 2 bases and J lost 13, with 20 bases in between. This CDR3 is built from 15 residues. From germline, CDR1 is KGHSH and CDR2 LQKENI. In nucleotides, the CDR3 is TGTGCCAGCTCACCAGGGTCAGCCATGACGGATCGACTGTTTTTT. Translating gives CASSPGSAMTDRLFF.

The gene calls are TRBV7-2 and TRBJ2-3; 13 bases match TRBD2. V lost 5 bases, J lost 6 bases, and 5 bases stayed unmatched. Germline lookup yields CDR1 SGHTA and CDR2 FQGNSA. The CDR3 loop spans 15 amino acids. The CDR3 loop reads CASSQTSGGPDTQYF. CDR3 DNA sequence: TGTGCCAGCAGCCAGACTAGCGGGGGGCCCGATACGCAGTATTTT.

This clone was seen more than once but under ten times. Other DNA sequences of this sample code for an identical CDR3. The V call is TRBV7-8, the J call TRBJ1-1; no firm D call. The germline CDR1 and CDR2 sequences are SGHVS and FQNEAQ. The CDR3 contains 14 residues. Trimming took off 1 base at V and 1 base at J, with 7 bases between the two ends. The chain's CDR3 is CASSLGTANTEAFF. The CDR3 DNA is TGTGCCAGCAGCTTAGGGACGGCGAACACTGAAGCTTTCTTT.

This clone was counted a few times. The CDR3 is CASVLGGTSYNEQFF. The CDR3 DNA is TGTGCCAGCGTCCTTGGCGGGACCTCCTACAATGAGCAGTTCTTC. The chain is built from TRBV2 and TRBJ2-1, with a weak D call TRBD2 (6 bases). Trimming took 8 bases from V and 0 from J, leaving 14 bases between them. Germline CDR1 reads SNHLY; CDR2 reads FYNNEI. The CDR3 is 15 amino acids.

Regarding this clone: Other DNA sequences in the sample encode the same CDR3. The rearrangement joins TRBV5-1 to TRBJ2-1; no firm D call. The CDR3 length is 13 residues. V was clipped by 4 bases and J by 0 bases, with 5 bases between them. The V gene's germline CDR1 is SGHRS and CDR2 YFSETQ. In nucleotides, the CDR3 is TGCGCCAGCAGCCCAAGCTCCTACAATGAGCAGTTCTTC. This codes for CASSPSSYNEQFF. The whole variable domain, filled in from reference TRBV5-1 and TRBJ2-1, reads KAGVTQTPRYLIKTRGQQVTLSCSPISGHRSVSWYQQTPGQGLQFLFEYFSETQRNKGNFPGRFSGRQFSNSRSEMNVSTLELGDSALYLCASSPSSYNEQFFGPGTRLTVL.

V and J are TRBV28 and TRBJ2-7, with unresolved D. Germline-derived CDR1 and CDR2 are MDHEN and SYDVKM. The CDR3 totals 12 residues. The V gene lost 6 bases and the J gene lost 2 bases, with 8 bases spanning the gap. The CDR3 loop reads CASRDATYEQYF. The CDR3 DNA is TGTGCCAGCAGGGATGCAACCTACGAGCAGTACTTC.

The chain links TRBV11-2 to TRBJ2-3; TRBD2 might be the D (5 bases). Trimming stripped 5 bases from V and 5 bases from J, with 14 bases between. CDR1 is SGHAT, CDR2 FQNNGV, per germline. The CDR3 totals 14 residues. The CDR3 DNA sequence: TGTGCCAGCAGCCCCCTTGTCCGGGGAGATACGCAGTATTTT. Residues: CASSPLVRGDTQYF. Drawing the rest from reference TRBV11-2 and TRBJ2-3, the complete variable domain is EAGVAQSPRYKIIEKRQSVAFWCNPISGHATLYWYQQILGQGPKLLIQFQNNGVVDDSQLPKDRFSAERLKGVDSTLKIQPAKLEDSAVYLCASSPLVRGDTQYFGPGTRLTVL.

This clone occurred a few times. This rearrangement joins TRBV7-2 to TRBJ2-7; D call uncertain. CDR3 length: 12 amino acids. In germline, CDR1 is SGHTA, CDR2 FQGNSA. Between the trimmed V and J ends, which lost 5 bases and 6 bases, there was a span of 11 bases. The CDR3 loop is CASSLRVGEQYF. The CDR3 bases are TGTGCCAGCAGCCTAAGGGTGGGCGAGCAGTACTTC.

The chain links TRBV29-1 to TRBJ1-1; TRBD1 is a possible D gene (6 bases). This CDR3 spans 12 amino acids. Deletions cut 7 bases from V and 2 bases from J, with 11 bases between. The germline V gene has CDR1 SQVTM and CDR2 ANQGSEA. The CDR3 loop reads CSARDTNTEAFF. The CDR3 nucleotides read TGCAGCGCTCGGGACACCAACACTGAAGCTTTCTTT.

The chain recombines TRBV7-9 with TRBJ1-2; 7 positions match TRBD1. CDR1 and CDR2 (germline): SEHNR, FQNEAQ (reference sequence). The CDR3 is made up of 14 amino acids. The ends lost 5 bases at V and 4 bases at J; junction bases unmatched: 7. CDR3 protein: CASSRSGGPYGYTF. In DNA, the CDR3 is TGTGCCAGCAGCCGCTCAGGGGGACCCTATGGCTACACCTTC.

The rearrangement links TRBV2 to TRBJ1-1; 12 positions agree with TRBD1. This CDR3 is 15 amino acids long. The junction had 6 bases not matched to a gene; V was cut back by 3 bases and J by 7 bases. Germline CDR1 reads SNHLY; CDR2 reads FYNNEI. CDR3 protein: CASSESGQGADEAFF. In nucleotides, the CDR3 is TGTGCCAGCAGTGAGTCGGGACAGGGGGCCGATGAAGCTTTCTTT.